This passage covers 9 T cell receptor beta chains from one sample sequenced in a study of CD8+ T cells in alopecia areata. Treatment of the sample: oral pan-JAK inhibitor, 5-10 mg twice daily. Extracted from the samples, RNA was reverse transcribed into cDNA to serve as the sequencing template. Only in-frame clones appear in the TCRdb table, and some are missing; sequencing was by immunoSEQ multiplex PCR. The sample holds approximately 100,000 clones, just under 60% seen once. The sample was CD8+ T cells sorted from blood, taken at approximately week 60, from a patient treated with tofacitinib. Source of these receptors: a human donor with alopecia areata.

This clone appeared a single time. V gene TRBV6-5 combines with J gene TRBJ1-5; D ambiguous. The CDR3 has 14 residues. V lost 2 bases, J lost 3 bases, and 8 bases lay in between. The germline gives CDR1 MNHEY, CDR2 SVGAGI. The CDR3 DNA follows: TGTGCCAGCAGTTACGGTACAGACAATCAGCCCCAGCATTTT. Encoded protein: CASSYGTDNQPQHF.

This clone was seen only a few times. The chain's CDR3 is CSVKGQGPISYEQYF. As DNA, the CDR3 is TGCAGCGTAAAGGGGCAGGGCCCGATCTCCTACGAGCAGTACTTC. The rearrangement links TRBV29-1 to TRBJ2-7; TRBD1 might be the D (5 bases). Germline V gene data show CDR1 as SQVTM and CDR2 as ANQGSEA. V lost 6 bases to trimming and J lost 0 bases, with 18 bases between them. The CDR3 has 15 amino acids.

The chain joins TRBV29-1 to TRBJ2-1; D gene uncertain. The germline V gene encodes CDR1 SQVTM and CDR2 ANQGSEA. This CDR3 spans 10 amino acids. The germline V and J ends were trimmed by 7 bases and 8 bases, with 9 bases remaining between them. This CDR3 reads CSALDYEQFF. The CDR3 DNA follows: TGCAGCGCCCTGGATTATGAGCAGTTCTTC.

The count of this clone is one. V and J are TRBV2 and TRBJ2-3; D is unclear. In germline, CDR1 is SNHLY, CDR2 FYNNEI. V lost 1 base and J lost 4, with 12 bases in between. The CDR3 sequence is 15 residues long. CDR3 bases: TGTGCCAGCAGTGAAGGGGTTAGCCACCCAGATACGCAGTATTTT. Translating gives CASSEGVSHPDTQYF. Full variable domain (missing parts from reference TRBV2 and TRBJ2-3): EPEVTQTPSHQVTQMGQEVILRCVPISNHLYFYWYRQILGQKVEFLVSFYNNEISEKSEIFDDQFSVERPDGSNFTLKIRSTKLEDSAMYFCASSEGVSHPDTQYFGPGTRLTVL.

V gene TRBV7-6 combines with J gene TRBJ2-2; 8 bases match TRBD2. This CDR3 contains 17 residues. CDR1 is SGHVS, CDR2 FNYEAQ, per germline. The ends lost 4 bases at V and 1 base at J; junction bases unmatched: 8. CDR3 sequence (DNA): TGTGCCAGCAGCTATATTGAACTAGCGGTGAACACCGGGGAGCTGTTTTTT. Translating gives CASSYIELAVNTGELFF.

This chain joins TRBV5-4 and TRBJ2-7; the D is unclear. CDR1 and CDR2 (germline): SGHNT, YYREEE (reference sequence). This CDR3 contains 13 residues. The V and J ends lost 4 bases and 7 bases respectively, with 15 bases between them. The DNA of the CDR3 is TGTGCCAGCAGCCCTCACTCTATGGAGGAGCAGTACTTC. This codes for CASSPHSMEEQYF.

This clone was recorded a few times. The CDR3: CASSLVGWAADNQPQHF. Written as DNA, the CDR3 is TGTGCCAGCAGCTTAGTGGGGTGGGCAGCGGACAATCAGCCCCAGCATTTT. The chain combines TRBV11-2 with TRBJ1-5; D is uncertain. Per germline, CDR1 SGHAT and CDR2 FQNNGV. The CDR3 is 17 residues long. The V end was cut by 1 base, the J end by 3 bases, with 16 bases between.

This clone came up a few times. The chain couples TRBV6-5 to TRBJ2-5; D unresolved. Per germline, CDR1 MNHEY and CDR2 SVGAGI. V dropped 2 bases and J dropped 5 bases, with 9 bases sitting between them. This CDR3 comprises 13 residues. This CDR3 reads CASSYRQWETQYF. CDR3 bases: TGTGCCAGCAGTTACCGCCAATGGGAGACCCAGTACTTC.

The chain uses TRBV19 and TRBJ2-1, with D perhaps TRBD2 (6 bases). Germline lookup yields CDR1 LNHDA and CDR2 SQIVND (reference sequence). The CDR3 consists of 15 residues. The V and J ends lost 6 bases and 6 bases respectively, with 18 bases between them. In DNA, the CDR3 is TGTGCCAGTAGGGCCACCAGGGAGGTTCGCAATGAGCAGTTCTTC. Translated, it gives CASRATREVRNEQFF.